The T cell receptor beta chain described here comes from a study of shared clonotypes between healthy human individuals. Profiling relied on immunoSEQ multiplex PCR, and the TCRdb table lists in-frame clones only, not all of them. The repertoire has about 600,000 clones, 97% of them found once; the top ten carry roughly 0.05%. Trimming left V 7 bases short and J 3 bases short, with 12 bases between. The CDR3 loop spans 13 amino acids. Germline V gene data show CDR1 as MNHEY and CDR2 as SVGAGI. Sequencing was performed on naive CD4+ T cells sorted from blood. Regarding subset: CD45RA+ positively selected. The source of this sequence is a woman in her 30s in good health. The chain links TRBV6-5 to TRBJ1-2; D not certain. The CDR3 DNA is TGTGCCAGCACCCATCGGCCGGACTATGGCTACACCTTC. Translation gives CASTHRPDYGYTF.